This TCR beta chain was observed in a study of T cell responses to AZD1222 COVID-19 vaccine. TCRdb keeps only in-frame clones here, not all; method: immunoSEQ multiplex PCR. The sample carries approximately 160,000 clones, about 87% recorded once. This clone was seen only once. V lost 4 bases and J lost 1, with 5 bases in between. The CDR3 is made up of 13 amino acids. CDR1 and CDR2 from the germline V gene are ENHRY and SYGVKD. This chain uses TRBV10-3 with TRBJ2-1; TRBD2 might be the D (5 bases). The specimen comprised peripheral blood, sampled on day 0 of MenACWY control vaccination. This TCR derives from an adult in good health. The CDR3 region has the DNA TGTGCCATCAGTGTAGCGTCCTACAATGAGCAGTTCTTC. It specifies CAISVASYNEQFF.